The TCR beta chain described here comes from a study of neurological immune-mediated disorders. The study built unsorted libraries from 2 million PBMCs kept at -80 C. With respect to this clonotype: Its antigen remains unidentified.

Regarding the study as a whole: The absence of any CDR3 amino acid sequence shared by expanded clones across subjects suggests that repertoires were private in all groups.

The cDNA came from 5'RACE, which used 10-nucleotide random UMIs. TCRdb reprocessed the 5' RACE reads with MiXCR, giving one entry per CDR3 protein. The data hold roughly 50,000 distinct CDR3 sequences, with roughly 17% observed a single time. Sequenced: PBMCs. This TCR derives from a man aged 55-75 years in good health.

CDR3 residues: CASSSDGPRADTQYF. The CDR3 DNA reads TGCGCCAGCAGCTCGGACGGACCTCGGGCAGATACGCAGTATTTT. The genes are TRBV5-1 and TRBJ2-3, with D unresolved. Germline-derived CDR1 and CDR2 are SGHRS and YFSETQ. This CDR3 comprises 15 residues. V was pared by 3 bases and J by 4 bases, with 15 bases between.